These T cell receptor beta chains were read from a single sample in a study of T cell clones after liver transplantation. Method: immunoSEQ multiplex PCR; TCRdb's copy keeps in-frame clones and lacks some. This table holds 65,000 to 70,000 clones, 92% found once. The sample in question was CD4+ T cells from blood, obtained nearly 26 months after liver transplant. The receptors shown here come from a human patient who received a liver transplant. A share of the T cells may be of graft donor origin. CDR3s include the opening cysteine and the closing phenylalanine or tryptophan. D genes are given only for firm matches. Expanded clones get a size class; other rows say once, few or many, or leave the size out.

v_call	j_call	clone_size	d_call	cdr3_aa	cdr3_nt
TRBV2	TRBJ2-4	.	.	CASIPGDLAKNIQYF	TGTGCCAGCATCCCAGGTGATCTAGCCAAAAACATTCAGTACTTC
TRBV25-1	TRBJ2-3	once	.	CASSEGGPTDTQYF	TGTGCCAGCAGTGAAGGCGGGCCGACAGATACGCAGTATTTT
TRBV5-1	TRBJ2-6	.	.	CASSLFSGANVLTF	TGCGCCAGCAGCTTGTTCTCTGGGGCCAACGTCCTGACTTTC
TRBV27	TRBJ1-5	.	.	CASSPDRISQPQHF	TGTGCCAGCAGTCCCGACCGAATAAGTCAGCCCCAGCATTTT
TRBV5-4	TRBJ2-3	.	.	CASSLGTESLGTQYF	TGTGCCAGCAGCTTGGGGACAGAATCTCTGGGTACGCAGTATTTT
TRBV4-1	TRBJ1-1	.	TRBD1	CASSQDPRQGTMNTEAFF	TGCGCCAGCAGCCAAGACCCCCGACAGGGAACCATGAACACTGAAGCTTTCTTT
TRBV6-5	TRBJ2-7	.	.	CASSYRPSSYEQYF	TGTGCCAGCAGTTACCGCCCAAGCTCCTACGAGCAGTACTTC
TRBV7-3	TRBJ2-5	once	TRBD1	CASSLTLTGGAGTQYF	TGTGCCAGCAGCTTAACCCTGACAGGGGGTGCGGGGACCCAGTACTTC
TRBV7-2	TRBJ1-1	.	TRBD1	CASTLSQGAGTEAFF	TGTGCCAGCACTCTTTCACAGGGGGCTGGCACTGAAGCTTTCTTT
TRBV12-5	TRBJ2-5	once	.	CASGYLNSAQETQYF	TGTGCTAGTGGTTACCTTAATAGCGCCCAAGAGACCCAGTACTTC
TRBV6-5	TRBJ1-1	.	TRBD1	CASSSPRDSSTEAFF	TGTGCCAGCAGTTCCCCCCGGGACAGTTCCACTGAAGCTTTCTTT
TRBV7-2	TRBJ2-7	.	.	CASSLEFGSPRPEQYF	TGTGCCAGCAGCTTAGAGTTCGGCTCCCCGCGACCCGAGCAGTACTTC
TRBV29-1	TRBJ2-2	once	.	CSVDFQATGELFF	TGCAGCGTTGATTTCCAGGCCACCGGGGAGCTGTTTTTT
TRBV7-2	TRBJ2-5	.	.	CASSRSGIQETQYF	TGTGCCAGCAGCCGTTCAGGAATCCAAGAGACCCAGTACTTC
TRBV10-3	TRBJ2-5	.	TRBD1	CAIRAGQGLGETQYF	TGTGCCATCAGAGCTGGACAGGGATTGGGAGAGACCCAGTACTTC
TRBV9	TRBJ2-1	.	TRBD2	CASSVFGLADYNEQFF	TGTGCCAGCAGCGTATTTGGACTAGCGGATTACAATGAGCAGTTCTTC
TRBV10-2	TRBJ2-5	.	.	CASSAHGETQYF	TGCGCCAGCAGTGCCCATGGGGAGACCCAGTACTTC
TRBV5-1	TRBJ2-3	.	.	CASSLARDTDTQYF	TGCGCCAGCAGCTTGGCTCGAGACACAGATACGCAGTATTTT
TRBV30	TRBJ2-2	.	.	CAWTRGKNTGELFF	TGTGCCTGGACCCGCGGAAAAAACACCGGGGAGCTGTTTTTT
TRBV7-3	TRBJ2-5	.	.	CASSYSGLGQETQYF	TGTGCCAGCAGCTATTCGGGCCTGGGCCAAGAGACCCAGTACTTC
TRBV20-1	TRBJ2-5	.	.	CSARAGETQYF	TGCAGTGCTAGAGCTGGAGAGACCCAGTACTTC
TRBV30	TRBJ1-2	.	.	CAWSVLFSRGYTF	TGTGCCTGGAGTGTACTCTTCAGCCGGGGCTACACCTTC
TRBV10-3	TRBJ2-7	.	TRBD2	CAISEWGNKGGSSYEQYF	TGTGCCATCAGTGAGTGGGGGAATAAGGGAGGGAGCTCCTACGAGCAGTACTTC
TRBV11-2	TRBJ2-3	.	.	CASGLNRWTDTQYF	TGTGCCAGCGGACTAAATAGGTGGACAGATACGCAGTATTTT
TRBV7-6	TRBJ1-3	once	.	CASSSAAFGGNTIYF	TGTGCCAGCAGCTCCGCTGCCTTTGGCGGAAACACCATATATTTT
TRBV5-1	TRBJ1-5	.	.	CASSLKGGIGPNQPQHF	TGCGCCAGCAGCTTGAAGGGGGGTATTGGGCCGAATCAGCCCCAGCATTTT
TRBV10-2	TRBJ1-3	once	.	CASSESRDGNTIYF	TGCGCCAGCAGTGAGTCACGGGATGGAAACACCATATATTTT
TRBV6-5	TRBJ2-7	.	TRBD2	CASSKTGTGGYEQYF	TGTGCCAGCAGTAAAACCGGGACGGGAGGTTACGAGCAGTACTTC
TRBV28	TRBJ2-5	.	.	CASTSQGGETQYF	TGTGCCAGCACTTCACAGGGAGGGGAGACCCAGTACTTC
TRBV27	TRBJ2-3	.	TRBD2	CASRELAGGRGTQYF	TGTGCCAGCAGAGAACTAGCGGGGGGTCGGGGTACGCAGTATTTT
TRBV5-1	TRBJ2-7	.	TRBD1	CASSLAPQGATNEQYF	TGCGCCAGCAGCTTGGCTCCACAGGGGGCAACGAACGAGCAGTACTTC
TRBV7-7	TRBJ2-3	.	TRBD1	CASSLGQGPADTQYF	TGTGCCAGCAGCTTGGGACAGGGACCGGCAGATACGCAGTATTTT
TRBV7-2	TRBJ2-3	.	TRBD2	CASSLDGRLSTDTQYF	TGTGCCAGCAGCTTAGACGGGAGGCTGAGCACAGATACGCAGTATTTT
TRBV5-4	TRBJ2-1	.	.	CVSGQTYNEQFF	TGTGTCAGCGGACAGACATACAATGAGCAGTTCTTC
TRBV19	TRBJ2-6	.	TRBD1	CASSTPETGTVLTF	TGTGCCAGTAGTACCCCGGAGACAGGGACGGTCCTGACTTTC
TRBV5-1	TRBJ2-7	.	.	CASSLGLRPTTYEQYF	TGCGCCAGCAGCCTGGGACTTCGACCGACCACCTACGAGCAGTACTTC
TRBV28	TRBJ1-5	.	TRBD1	CASSLGGGQQPQHF	TGTGCCAGCAGTTTAGGAGGGGGCCAGCAGCCCCAGCATTTT
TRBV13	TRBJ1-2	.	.	CASSLEGRVSRNGYGYTF	TGTGCCAGCAGCTTAGAGGGCAGGGTTTCTCGTAACGGCTATGGCTACACCTTC
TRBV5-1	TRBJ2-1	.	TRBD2	CASSVGLNEQFF	TGCGCCAGCAGCGTGGGACTAAATGAGCAGTTCTTC
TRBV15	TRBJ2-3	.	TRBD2	CATSSPGRAGADTQYF	TGTGCCACCAGCTCACCAGGGAGAGCGGGAGCCGATACGCAGTATTTT
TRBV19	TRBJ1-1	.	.	CASSIDLFTPAFF	TGTGCCAGTAGTATAGATCTCTTTACACCAGCTTTCTTT
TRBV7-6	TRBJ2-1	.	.	CASAATQQSYNEQFF	TGTGCCAGCGCTGCGACCCAACAATCCTACAATGAGCAGTTCTTC
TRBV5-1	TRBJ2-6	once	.	CASSLRWQGADGANVLTF	TGCGCCAGCAGCTTGAGGTGGCAGGGAGCGGATGGGGCCAACGTCCTGACTTTC
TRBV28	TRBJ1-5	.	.	CASSSSTGRNQPQHF	TGTGCCAGCAGTTCGTCGACAGGAAGAAATCAGCCCCAGCATTTT
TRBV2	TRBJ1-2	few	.	CASSEQRNYGYTF	TGTGCCAGCAGTGAACAGCGTAACTATGGCTACACCTTC
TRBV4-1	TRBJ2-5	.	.	CASSQEAVQETQYF	TGCGCCAGCAGCCAAGAGGCTGTACAAGAGACCCAGTACTTC
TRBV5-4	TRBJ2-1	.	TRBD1	CASSLTGVSYNEQFF	TGTGCCAGCAGCTTGACAGGGGTCTCCTACAATGAGCAGTTCTTC
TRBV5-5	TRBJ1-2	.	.	CASSLAVKDRRLGGYTF	TGTGCCAGCAGCTTGGCGGTTAAGGACCGAAGACTTGGTGGCTACACCTTC
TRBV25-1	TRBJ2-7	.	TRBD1	CASRKGQGSYEQYF	TGTGCCAGCAGGAAGGGACAGGGGAGCTACGAGCAGTACTTC
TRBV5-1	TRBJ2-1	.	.	CASSWRPGAGNEQFF	TGCGCCAGCAGCTGGCGACCAGGGGCTGGGAATGAGCAGTTCTTC
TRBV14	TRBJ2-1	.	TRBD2	CASSQASGRSWDYNEQFF	TGTGCCAGCAGCCAGGCTAGCGGGAGGTCCTGGGATTACAATGAGCAGTTCTTC
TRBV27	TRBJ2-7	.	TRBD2	CASASNPLRTSGSSEQYF	TGTGCCAGCGCCTCAAACCCTTTACGGACTAGCGGGAGCAGCGAGCAGTACTTC